Sequencing of this T cell receptor beta chain was carried out in a study of blood T cell repertoires in COVID-19. Background on the study: Collection of acute and convalescent COVID-19 samples took place in the United States, Italy and Spain. T cells, B-cell-depleted T cells, or PBMCs provided the cDNA or gDNA that served as material.

In the original processing: Amplified reference gene primers provided the basis for estimating nucleated cell counts. Produced via immunoSEQ multiplex PCR; TCRdb's table is partial and in-frame only. The V and J calls and clone size come from that table; D and trimming were worked out from the DNA. The sample shows about 43,000 clones, roughly 86% of them seen only once. The TCR sequence derives from a man aged 55 to 70 with active COVID-19. The sample was peripheral blood.

The CDR3 sequence is CASSLGQAVNEQFF. The DNA for the CDR3 is TGTGCCAGCAGCTTGGGACAGGCCGTAAATGAGCAGTTCTTC. The gene calls are TRBV5-8 and TRBJ2-1; a weak D match, TRBD1 (6 bases). The CDR3 consists of 14 residues. Germline V gene data show CDR1 as SGHTS and CDR2 as YDEGEE. V lost 0 bases and J 7 bases, leaving 11 bases between the germline ends.